These 32 T cell receptor beta chains came from one sample sequenced in a study of blood T cell repertoires in COVID-19. This table comes from immunoSEQ multiplex PCR, and its TCRdb copy is limited to in-frame clones, with some not included. The sample includes 200,000 to 250,000 clones, 75% to 90% of them seen just once. Material: peripheral blood. All receptors derive from a human donor in a cohort sampled during active COVID-19.

This sequence joins TRBV4-1 and TRBJ2-1; 9 nucleotides line up with TRBD2. The CDR3 sequence is 18 residues long. The junction had 10 bases not matched to a gene; V was cut back by 2 bases and J by 2 bases. Germline V gives CDR1 MGHRA, CDR2 YSYEKL. The CDR3 DNA is TGCGCCAGCAGCCAACGAAATAGCGGGGGTCCTCCCTACAATGAGCAGTTCTTC. Translation: CASSQRNSGGPPYNEQFF.

CDR3 in amino acids: CASSILKSSGTEAFF. Written as DNA, the CDR3 is TGTGCCAGTAGTATCTTAAAAAGCTCGGGAACTGAAGCTTTCTTT. The genes are TRBV19 and TRBJ1-1; D remains unclear. In germline, CDR1 is LNHDA, CDR2 SQIVND (reference sequence). V was pared by 3 bases and J by 5 bases, with 16 bases between. The CDR3 has 15 residues.

The chain combines TRBV4-3 with TRBJ2-1; D possibly corresponds to TRBD1 (5 bases). Germline V gene sequence: CDR1 LGHNA, CDR2 YSLEER. V gave up 1 base and J gave up 9 bases, with 13 bases separating them. This CDR3 comprises 14 residues. For the CDR3, the DNA is TGCGCCAGCAGCCAAGGGGGCAGCTTTGGTGAGCAGTTCTTC. Translating gives CASSQGGSFGEQFF.

The rearrangement links TRBV18 to TRBJ1-1, with 10 bases that match TRBD1. Losses at the gene ends were 1 base for V and 1 base for J; bases not matched to a gene: 6. This CDR3 spans 17 amino acids. Per the germline V gene, CDR1 is KGHSH and CDR2 is LQKENI. The CDR3 sequence is CASSPLRQGAWNTEAFF. In DNA form, the CDR3 reads TGTGCCAGCTCACCACTCAGACAGGGGGCTTGGAACACTGAAGCTTTCTTT.

V usage is TRBV6-2 or TRBV6-3 and J usage is TRBJ2-7, with a tentative D call TRBD2 (5 bases). Germline V gene lookup returns CDR1 MNHEY and CDR2 SVGEGT. The V gene lost 6 bases and the J gene lost 7 bases, with 13 bases spanning the gap. The CDR3 loop spans 12 amino acids. CDR3 nucleotide sequence: TGTGCCAGCAGCTCCCGGTGGGAGGAGCAGTACTTC. Amino acids: CASSSRWEEQYF.

The J gene is TRBJ2-2, the V gene TRBV6-2 or TRBV6-3; 7 bases are a match to TRBD1. This CDR3 comprises 15 residues. CDR1 MNHEY and CDR2 SVGEGT come from the germline V gene. The V gene end was trimmed by 0 bases and the J gene end by 5 bases; junction bases not matched to a gene: 3. CDR3 coding DNA: TGTGCCAGCAGTTACTCGGGACAGACTACCGGGGAGCTGTTTTTT. Translated: CASSYSGQTTGELFF.

The chain joins TRBV7-9 to TRBJ1-2; D gene uncertain. This CDR3 region has 15 residues. V was pared by 5 bases and J by 0 bases, with 13 bases between. Germline CDR1 and CDR2: SEHNR and FQNEAQ (reference sequence). The DNA of the CDR3 is TGTGCCAGCAGCGGAGGTGGGAGAGCTAACTATGGCTACACCTTC. Its protein product is CASSGGGRANYGYTF. Drawing the rest from reference TRBV7-9 and TRBJ1-2, the complete variable domain is DTGVSQNPRHKITKRGQNVTFRCDPISEHNRLYWYRQTLGQGPEFLTYFQNEAQLEKSRLLSDRFSAERPKGSFSTLEIQRTEQGDSAMYLCASSGGGRANYGYTFGSGTRLTVV.

This clone is a singleton in its sample. This chain uses TRBV20-1 with TRBJ2-7; TRBD1 matches at 7 bases. Unmatched junction bases numbered 0, after V lost 5 bases and J lost 2 bases. This CDR3 region has 11 residues. The germline gives CDR1 DFQATT, CDR2 SNEGSKA (reference sequence). In DNA, the CDR3 is TGCAGTGCTGACAGGGCCTACGAGCAGTACTTC. Translation gives CSADRAYEQYF.

The rearrangement joins TRBV5-1 to TRBJ2-3; D perhaps matches TRBD2 (6 bases). Trimming removed 1 base from V and 3 bases from J, with 15 bases in between. Germline CDR1 reads SGHRS; CDR2 reads YFSETQ. The CDR3 sequence is 16 residues long. The CDR3 region is CASSLYRGSGTDTQYF. Here the CDR3 DNA reads TGCGCCAGCAGCTTGTACCGTGGGAGCGGGACAGATACGCAGTATTTT.

This chain connects TRBV5-1 to TRBJ1-1, with 8 bases aligning to TRBD1. With 0 bases clipped from V and 5 bases from J, the junction kept 3 bases outside the gene matches. The V gene's germline CDR1 is SGHRS and CDR2 YFSETQ. The CDR3 has 14 residues. CDR3 sequence: CASSLGQGITEAFF. CDR3 coding DNA: TGCGCCAGCAGCTTGGGACAGGGGATAACTGAAGCTTTCTTT.

V gene TRBV11-2 combines with J gene TRBJ2-2; TRBD2 matches 10 bases. The CDR3 has 17 amino acids. After removal of 0 bases from V and 4 bases from J, the junction contained 5 bases not matched to a gene. Germline assignment: CDR1 SGHAT and CDR2 FQNNGV. The CDR3 sequence is CASSLEGLAGVTGELFF. In DNA form, the CDR3 reads TGTGCCAGCAGCTTAGAAGGGCTAGCGGGAGTCACCGGGGAGCTGTTTTTT.

V usage is TRBV6-5 and J usage is TRBJ1-5; tentative D call: TRBD1 (6 bases). Germline V lookup: CDR1 MNHEY, CDR2 SVGAGI. This CDR3 has 14 amino acids. Trimming removed 6 bases from V and 5 bases from J, with 14 bases in between. This CDR3 is CASRITGYHQPQHF. The CDR3 region has the DNA TGTGCCAGCAGAATAACAGGGTATCATCAGCCCCAGCATTTT.

This clone has a handful of counts. This chain connects TRBV10-3 to TRBJ2-2; D is perhaps TRBD1 (6 bases). Germline assignment: CDR1 ENHRY and CDR2 SYGVKD. Trimming stripped 4 bases from V and 3 bases from J, with 9 bases between. The CDR3 runs to 14 residues. The CDR3 here is CAISATGYTGELFF. The CDR3 region has the DNA TGTGCCATCAGTGCAACAGGGTACACCGGGGAGCTGTTTTTT.

This chain joins TRBV6-2 or TRBV6-3 and TRBJ2-7; 10 bases agree with TRBD2. The CDR3 is 17 amino acids. Germline V lookup: CDR1 MNHEY, CDR2 SVGEGT. V was clipped by 6 bases and J by 5 bases; unmatched bases: 16. The CDR3 DNA sequence: TGTGCCAGCAGCTCCCTCCGGTCTAGCGGGAGCATCCACGAGCAGTACTTC. This codes for CASSSLRSSGSIHEQYF.

This clone has a handful of counts. The CDR3 DNA follows: TGTGCCAGCAGCTTAGGGGGTAGCGGAAATAGCTACGAGCAGTACTTC. Residues: CASSLGGSGNSYEQYF. The chain is built from TRBV7-9 and TRBJ2-7; D is perhaps TRBD2 (6 bases). This CDR3 spans 16 amino acids. V lost 1 base, J lost 3 bases, and 16 bases lay in between. Germline V lookup: CDR1 SEHNR, CDR2 FQNEAQ (reference sequence).

The chain couples TRBV18 to TRBJ2-7; D may be TRBD1 (6 bases). CDR3 length: 15 amino acids. V was clipped by 3 bases and J by 2 bases, with 14 bases between them. The germline V gene encodes CDR1 KGHSH and CDR2 LQKENI. In DNA, the CDR3 is TGTGCCAGCTCACCGGCAGGGGTTCCGACCTACGAGCAGTACTTC. Protein product: CASSPAGVPTYEQYF.

The chain recombines TRBV28 with TRBJ1-1; no firm D call. V was cut by 3 bases and J by 4 bases, with 15 bases left in between. Germline CDR1 MDHEN, CDR2 SYDVKM. There are 15 residues in the CDR3. The CDR3 DNA follows: TGTGCCAGCAGTTTTTTTTTGGGGAGCGGCACTGAAGCTTTCTTT. Protein: CASSFFLGSGTEAFF.

The rearrangement links TRBV28 to TRBJ1-4, with TRBD1 as a possible D gene (6 bases). The germline V gene encodes CDR1 MDHEN and CDR2 SYDVKM. The CDR3 has 15 residues. V lost 5 bases, J lost 3 bases, and 13 bases lay in between. The CDR3 region has the DNA TGTGCCAGCAGTCCTGGACAGTCCGCTAATGAAAAACTGTTTTTT. It translates to CASSPGQSANEKLFF.

This chain uses TRBV20-1 with TRBJ1-2; D gene unclear. The V gene's germline CDR1 is DFQATT and CDR2 SNEGSKA (reference sequence). V lost 6 bases to trimming and J lost 1 base, with 6 bases between them. The length of the CDR3 is 11 residues. CDR3 sequence: CSAASNYGYTF. CDR3 DNA sequence: TGCAGTGCGGCCAGTAACTATGGCTACACCTTC.

The chain has TRBV6-4 and TRBJ2-5; tentative D call: TRBD1 (6 bases). The ends were cut back, 7 bases at V and 3 bases at J, with 15 bases in the middle. Germline V CDR1 and CDR2: MRHNA, SNTAGT. The CDR3 extends over 14 amino acids. In nucleotides, the CDR3 is TGTGCCAGCAATCCCCAAACAGGGAAAGAGACCCAGTACTTC. It encodes CASNPQTGKETQYF.

The rearrangement links TRBV5-4 to TRBJ2-6, with D possibly matching TRBD2 (6 bases). Germline-derived CDR1 and CDR2 are SGHNT and YYREEE (reference sequence). Between the trimmed V and J ends, which lost 5 bases and 4 bases, there was a span of 13 bases. The CDR3 loop spans 15 amino acids. The CDR3 here is CASRNGGRGANVLTF. The CDR3 DNA reads TGTGCCAGCAGGAATGGAGGGAGAGGGGCCAACGTCCTGACTTTC.

This chain uses TRBV7-7 with TRBJ2-7; the match to TRBD1 covers 7 bases. The CDR3 length is 14 residues. Per the germline V gene, CDR1 is SSHAT and CDR2 is FNYEAQ (reference sequence). Trimming removed 1 base from V and 3 bases from J; junction bases left unmatched: 3. The CDR3 coding sequence is TGTGCCAGCAGCTTAGGGCAGGGGGACTACGAGCAGTACTTC. Amino acids: CASSLGQGDYEQYF.

The chain is built from TRBV7-9 and TRBJ1-2; 9 nucleotides match TRBD1. CDR1 is SEHNR and CDR2 is FQNEAQ in the germline V gene (reference sequence). The CDR3 spans 13 residues. The V segment lost 5 bases and the J segment 8 bases; nucleotides outside the gene matches: 6. The CDR3 region is CASSRQGVHGYTF. Written as DNA, the CDR3 is TGTGCCAGCAGCCGACAGGGGGTCCACGGCTACACCTTC. Filled out from reference TRBV7-9 and TRBJ1-2, the complete variable domain reads DTGVSQNPRHKITKRGQNVTFRCDPISEHNRLYWYRQTLGQGPEFLTYFQNEAQLEKSRLLSDRFSAERPKGSFSTLEIQRTEQGDSAMYLCASSRQGVHGYTFGSGTRLTVV.

The chain links TRBV21-1 to TRBJ1-6; the table's D call TRBD1 went unverified against the DNA. TRBV21-1 is termed a pseudogene. The CDR3 length is 17 residues. As DNA, the CDR3 is TGTGCCAGCAGCAAGAATGACAGGGACTCCTATAATTCACCCCTCCACTTT. It encodes CASSKNDRDSYNSPLHF.

This sequence joins TRBV5-1 and TRBJ1-2, with no clear D. The V end lost 0 bases, the J end lost 11 bases, and 8 bases lay between the germline ends. This CDR3 spans 11 amino acids. Germline CDR1 is SGHRS and CDR2 is YFSETQ. CDR3 loop: CASSLGGQYTF. The CDR3 DNA reads TGCGCCAGCAGCTTGGGTGGCCAATACACCTTC. The full variable domain, in which reference TRBV5-1 and TRBJ1-2 provide the parts outside the CDR3, is KAGVTQTPRYLIKTRGQQVTLSCSPISGHRSVSWYQQTPGQGLQFLFEYFSETQRNKGNFPGRFSGRQFSNSRSEMNVSTLELGDSALYLCASSLGGQYTFGSGTRLTVV.

This chain joins TRBV7-2 and TRBJ2-1, with D possibly matching TRBD1 (6 bases). CDR1 and CDR2 from the germline V gene are SGHTA and FQGNSA. The length of the CDR3 is 14 residues. The V end was cut by 3 bases, the J end by 4 bases, with 10 bases between. In nucleotides, the CDR3 is TGTGCCAGCAGCTTTGACAGGAGTTACAATGAGCAGTTCTTC. Translating gives CASSFDRSYNEQFF. Using reference TRBV7-2 and TRBJ2-1 for the parts outside the CDR3, the full variable domain is GAGVSQSPSNKVTEKGKDVELRCDPISGHTALYWYRQSLGQGLEFLIYFQGNSAPDKSGLPSDRFSAERTGGSVSTLTIQRTQQEDSAVYLCASSFDRSYNEQFFGPGTRLTVL.

The V call is TRBV6-2 or TRBV6-3, the J call TRBJ2-7; 10 nucleotides match TRBD1. With 5 bases clipped from V and 6 bases from J, the junction kept 7 bases outside the gene matches. Germline V gene data show CDR1 as MNHEY and CDR2 as SVGEGT. This CDR3 has 14 amino acids. The CDR3 spells CASSPRDRGREQYF. The CDR3 bases are TGTGCCAGCAGTCCCCGGGACAGGGGTCGCGAGCAGTACTTC.

The chain is built from TRBV14 and TRBJ1-1; TRBD1 is a possible D gene (6 bases). V dropped 0 bases and J dropped 0 bases, with 17 bases sitting between them. The V gene's germline CDR1 is SGHDN and CDR2 FVKESK. This CDR3 spans 18 amino acids. CDR3: CASSQDFRGWNMNTEAFF. In DNA, the CDR3 is TGTGCCAGCAGCCAAGATTTTAGGGGGTGGAATATGAACACTGAAGCTTTCTTT.

The rearrangement uses TRBV19 and TRBJ1-1; 7 bases match TRBD1. Germline CDR1 LNHDA, CDR2 SQIVND (reference sequence). With 1 base clipped from V and 0 bases from J, the junction kept 5 bases outside the gene matches. The CDR3 has 16 residues. CDR3 sequence (DNA): TGTGCCAGTAGTATAGTCTGGACAGGCATGAACACTGAAGCTTTCTTT. This codes for CASSIVWTGMNTEAFF.

The chain employs TRBV27 and TRBJ2-1; 7 bases map to TRBD2. This CDR3 is 14 amino acids long. Germline V gives CDR1 MNHEY, CDR2 SMNVEV (reference sequence). V was pared by 8 bases and J by 8 bases, with 12 bases of the junction left unmatched. In DNA, the CDR3 is TGTGCCAGCTTACGGTTGGCGGGGGAAGATGAGCAGTTCTTC. Translated: CASLRLAGEDEQFF.

The chain is built from TRBV5-4 and TRBJ2-5, with TRBD1 identical over 10 bases. The CDR3 is 13 amino acids. Per the germline V gene, CDR1 is SGHNT and CDR2 is YYREEE (reference sequence). V shed 4 bases and J 5 bases; nucleotides not matched to a gene: 2. DNA for the CDR3: TGTGCCAGCAGCCCGGGACAGGGGGAGACCCAGTACTTC. The encoded protein is CASSPGQGETQYF.

The chain combines TRBV7-8 with TRBJ2-7; the match to TRBD1 covers 7 bases. Germline-derived CDR1 and CDR2 are SGHVS and FQNEAQ. The junction had 1 base not matched to a gene; V was cut back by 0 bases and J by 2 bases. CDR3 length: 14 amino acids. CDR3 nucleotide sequence: TGTGCCAGCAGCTTAGCCGGGACAGCCTACGAGCAGTACTTC. Translated, it gives CASSLAGTAYEQYF.